Shown below are 8 T cell receptor beta chains from a single sample sequenced in a study of beta chain features in type 1 diabetes. The authors reverse transcribed all of the isolated RNA, so sequencing captured expressed TCRB transcripts. Measured with immunoSEQ multiplex PCR; TCRdb has only the in-frame clones, and not every one. The sample includes about 370,000 clones, around 15% seen only once; the top ten take roughly 0.017%. Sequencing was done on a sample of naive CD4+ T cells from blood. These receptors came from a woman under 30 in good health.

The V gene is TRBV29-1, the J gene TRBJ2-1; 10 bases match TRBD2. V gave up 7 bases and J gave up 1 base; unmatched junction bases: 7. Germline CDR1 reads SQVTM; CDR2 reads ANQGSEA. This CDR3 is built from 15 residues. The CDR3 reads CSAPTSGHSYNEQFF. The DNA for the CDR3 is TGCAGCGCCCCGACTAGCGGGCATTCCTACAATGAGCAGTTCTTC.

This clone appeared a few times. V usage is TRBV4-1 and J usage is TRBJ2-3; 9 bases line up with TRBD2. This CDR3 has 17 residues. V was clipped by 0 bases and J by 3 bases; unmatched bases: 7. CDR1 and CDR2 from the germline V gene are MGHRA and YSYEKL. The CDR3 here is CASSQDGTSGRTDTQYF. The CDR3 region has the DNA TGCGCCAGCAGCCAAGATGGCACCAGCGGGAGGACAGATACGCAGTATTTT.

The chain couples TRBV14 to TRBJ1-1, with D maybe TRBD1 (6 bases). Trimming removed 8 bases at V and 0 bases at J, with 10 bases between. Germline CDR1 is SGHDN and CDR2 is FVKESK. The length of the CDR3 is 13 residues. The CDR3 loop reads CASAGGLNTEAFF. DNA for the CDR3: TGTGCCAGCGCGGGGGGCCTGAACACTGAAGCTTTCTTT.

V and J are TRBV5-1 and TRBJ2-3; 10 nucleotides line up with TRBD2. After removal of 3 bases from V and 5 bases from J, the junction contained 0 bases not matched to a gene. This CDR3 has 13 amino acids. The germline gives CDR1 SGHRS, CDR2 YFSETQ. CDR3 nucleotides: TGCGCCAGCAGCTGGACTAGCGGAGATACGCAGTATTTT. This translates into CASSWTSGDTQYF.

This clone appeared a few times. The V and J genes are TRBV7-2 and TRBJ1-2; D remains unclear. Trimming shortened V by 3 bases and J by 5 bases, and 10 bases separated the two germline ends. CDR1 and CDR2 (germline): SGHTA, FQGNSA. CDR3 size: 13 residues. The CDR3 DNA follows: TGTGCCAGCAGCTTGAGGTGGGAGTATGGCTACACCTTC. This translates into CASSLRWEYGYTF.

This clone was seen once. The chain couples TRBV29-1 to TRBJ2-3, with TRBD2 matching 16 bases. Germline V gene data show CDR1 as SQVTM and CDR2 as ANQGSEA. After removal of 6 bases from V and 6 bases from J, the junction contained 3 bases not matched to a gene. CDR3 length: 14 residues. The chain's CDR3 is CSVGLAGGPDTQYF. The CDR3, as DNA: TGCAGCGTGGGACTAGCGGGAGGGCCCGATACGCAGTATTTT.

The chain uses TRBV10-3 and TRBJ2-3; D is perhaps TRBD2 (7 bases). V dropped 8 bases and J dropped 0 bases, with 9 bases sitting between them. This CDR3 contains 13 residues. The germline V gene encodes CDR1 ENHRY and CDR2 SYGVKD. The CDR3 region is CAIEGGSTDTQYF. CDR3 nucleotide sequence: TGTGCCATCGAGGGGGGGAGCACAGATACGCAGTATTTT.

The rearrangement links TRBV27 to TRBJ1-2; D is possibly TRBD1 (6 bases). The germline V gene encodes CDR1 MNHEY and CDR2 SMNVEV (reference sequence). This CDR3 comprises 13 residues. V shed 6 bases and J shed 2 bases, with 10 bases lying between them. The CDR3 nucleotides are TGTGCCAGCAGCCTAGACAGGAACTATGGCTACACCTTC. Amino acids: CASSLDRNYGYTF.